The 25 T cell receptor beta chains presented below share a single source sample, sequenced in a study of OX40 agonist ivuxolimab in advanced cancers. Receptors were amplified or captured by the immunoSEQ multiplex PCR assay. TCRdb mirrors the immuneACCESS table, restricted to in-frame sequences. Some clones are absent from its copies; in checked studies, under half trace to an unresolved V gene, and the reason for the others is unknown. In this sample the table shows about 96,000 clones, around 91% of which occur a single time. Around 1.5% of the sample goes to the ten largest clones. The sample consisted of CD4+ or CD8+ T cells sorted from blood, taken in a trial of the OX40 agonist ivuxolimab. These TCRs come from an adult with an advanced solid tumor such as melanoma, head and neck, liver or kidney cancer.

In nucleotides, the CDR3 is TGTGCCAGCACAGCCGGCAGGGGAAACCATCAGCCCCAGCATTTT. Protein sequence: CASTAGRGNHQPQHF. The V and J genes are TRBV2 and TRBJ1-5, with TRBD1 as a possible D gene (6 bases). This CDR3 has 15 amino acids. With 7 bases removed from V and 5 bases from J, the gap between germline ends came to 18 bases. Germline assignment: CDR1 SNHLY and CDR2 FYNNEI.

This rearrangement joins TRBV30 to TRBJ1-4, with D perhaps matching TRBD1 (5 bases). The germline V gene encodes CDR1 GTSNPN and CDR2 SVGIG (reference sequence). Trimming took off 4 bases at V and 6 bases at J, with 15 bases between the two ends. The CDR3 runs 14 residues. As DNA, the CDR3 is TGTGCCTGGAAAAAAAGAAGGGGCCATGAAAAACTGTTTTTT. Amino acids: CAWKKRRGHEKLFF.

The chain combines TRBV2 with TRBJ2-7; weak D call: TRBD2 (5 bases). Trimming removed 6 bases at V and 9 bases at J, with 18 bases between. There are 13 residues in the CDR3. From germline, CDR1 is SNHLY and CDR2 FYNNEI. CDR3 protein: CASRDDLGGGQYF. The CDR3 coding sequence is TGTGCCAGCAGGGATGACCTGGGTGGAGGGCAGTACTTC. The complete variable domain, with remaining parts taken from reference TRBV2 and TRBJ2-7, reads EPEVTQTPSHQVTQMGQEVILRCVPISNHLYFYWYRQILGQKVEFLVSFYNNEISEKSEIFDDQFSVERPDGSNFTLKIRSTKLEDSAMYFCASRDDLGGGQYFGPGTRLTVT.

This clone was observed a few times. The V and J genes are TRBV10-3 and TRBJ2-7; no reliable D call. Germline V gene data show CDR1 as ENHRY and CDR2 as SYGVKD. The CDR3 runs to 13 residues. V lost 4 bases, J lost 1 base, and 8 bases lay in between. The CDR3, as DNA: TGTGCCATCAGTGCCCACCCTTCCTACGAGCAGTACTTC. Translated: CAISAHPSYEQYF.

The V and J genes are TRBV18 and TRBJ1-5; D is unresolved. Between the trimmed V and J ends, which lost 3 bases and 6 bases, there was a span of 6 bases. CDR1 is KGHSH and CDR2 is LQKENI in the germline V gene. The CDR3 consists of 12 residues. The CDR3 bases are TGTGCCAGCTCACCTACCGCTCAGCCCCAGCATTTT. It codes for CASSPTAQPQHF.

This chain connects TRBV30 to TRBJ1-2; 7 positions match TRBD1. This CDR3 comprises 14 residues. Germline CDR1 GTSNPN, CDR2 SVGIG (reference sequence). V lost 3 bases and J lost 4; bases outside the gene matches: 8. Here the CDR3 DNA reads TGTGCCTGGAGGGGTAGGACAGGTAGCTATGGCTACACCTTC. This translates into CAWRGRTGSYGYTF.

This chain connects TRBV7-8 to TRBJ2-7; no reliable D call. With the DNA end fitting TRBJ2-5 better, the J assignment may be wrong. Germline CDR1 reads SGHVS; CDR2 reads FQNEAQ. CDR3 size: 14 residues. CDR3: CASSLALLDRTQYF. The CDR3 nucleotides read TGTGCCAGCAGCTTAGCGCTCTTAGATCGGACCCAGTACTTC.

The rearrangement uses TRBV5-1 and TRBJ1-1; unclear D gene. Trimming took off 0 bases at V and 4 bases at J, with 16 bases between the two ends. This CDR3 is built from 16 residues. Germline V gene lookup returns CDR1 SGHRS and CDR2 YFSETQ. Here the CDR3 reads CASSLVRMGFSTEAFF. The CDR3 DNA is TGCGCCAGCAGCTTGGTTCGCATGGGGTTTAGCACTGAAGCTTTCTTT.

V usage is TRBV5-4 and J usage is TRBJ2-7; 10 nucleotides align to TRBD2. This CDR3 contains 15 residues. The V gene's germline CDR1 is SGHNT and CDR2 YYREEE (reference sequence). V trimming: 3 bases; J trimming: 5 bases; junction bases outside the gene matches: 8. CDR3: CASSSPPSGSNEQYF. As DNA, the CDR3 is TGTGCCAGCAGCTCCCCACCTAGCGGGAGCAACGAGCAGTACTTC.

There are a few counts of this clone. The chain employs TRBV5-5 and TRBJ2-3, with D possibly TRBD2 on 6 matching bases. The CDR3 spans 14 residues. Between the trimmed V and J ends, which lost 4 bases and 0 bases, there was a span of 9 bases. The V gene's germline CDR1 is SGHKS and CDR2 YYEKEE (reference sequence). CDR3 DNA sequence: TGTGCCAGCAGCATAAGCGGGAGCACAGATACGCAGTATTTT. Protein sequence: CASSISGSTDTQYF.

V is TRBV6-1 and J is TRBJ2-7; D gene uncertain. Germline loops: CDR1 MNHNS, CDR2 SASEGT. Trimming removed 4 bases from V and 3 bases from J, with 4 bases in between. This CDR3 is built from 11 residues. The CDR3 bases are TGTGCCAGCAGTGGGAACTACGAGCAGTACTTC. Translating gives CASSGNYEQYF.

The chain links TRBV10-2 to TRBJ1-1; D is perhaps TRBD1 (6 bases). Trimming took off 6 bases at V and 3 bases at J, with 11 bases between the two ends. Per germline, CDR1 WSHSY and CDR2 SAAADI. CDR3 length: 13 residues. The DNA for the CDR3 is TGCGCCAGCAGCCGGGACACTTACACTGAAGCTTTCTTT. Its protein product is CASSRDTYTEAFF.

The V call is TRBV7-6, the J call TRBJ1-1; TRBD1 matches at 10 bases. Germline V gene data show CDR1 as SGHVS and CDR2 as FNYEAQ. J was trimmed by 3 bases and V by 5 bases; bases with no gene match: 3. The CDR3 sequence is 14 residues long. CDR3 amino acids: CASSQGQGDTEAFF. The CDR3 region has the DNA TGTGCCAGCAGCCAAGGACAGGGGGACACTGAAGCTTTCTTT.

The chain has TRBV7-9 and TRBJ2-1; D is unresolved. Trimming removed 5 bases from V and 5 bases from J, with 16 bases in between. The V gene's germline CDR1 is SEHNR and CDR2 FQNEAQ (reference sequence). The CDR3 is 15 residues long. The CDR3 spells CASSLRTGLNNEQFF. CDR3 DNA: TGTGCCAGCAGCCTGCGGACCGGTTTAAACAATGAGCAGTTCTTC.

This clone was observed a single time. This chain uses TRBV19 with TRBJ2-1, with TRBD2 identical over 7 bases. V lost 3 bases to trimming and J lost 4 bases; unmatched junction nucleotides: 33. CDR3 size: 24 residues. CDR1 is LNHDA and CDR2 is SQIVND in the germline V gene (reference sequence). The CDR3, as DNA: TGTGCCAGTAGTATTAGACACACCCCTCTCGGTTCCGCGGGAGAGGGCGTGGAATACAATGAGCAGTTCTTC. Protein product: CASSIRHTPLGSAGEGVEYNEQFF.

V is TRBV5-1 and J is TRBJ1-1; D gene unclear. Deletions cut 3 bases from V and 2 bases from J, with 11 bases between. This CDR3 contains 14 residues. Germline loops: CDR1 SGHRS, CDR2 YFSETQ. The CDR3 loop is CASSSDAGNTEAFF. The CDR3 DNA sequence: TGCGCCAGCAGCTCCGACGCGGGCAACACTGAAGCTTTCTTT.

This clone was detected once. The V gene is TRBV2, the J gene TRBJ1-2; D is perhaps TRBD1 (6 bases). The length of the CDR3 is 15 residues. Germline V gives CDR1 SNHLY, CDR2 FYNNEI. Trimming cost V 1 base and J 5 bases, with 14 bases left between them. The CDR3 DNA follows: TGTGCCAGCAGTGAAGAAGTGGGGGGCAGGTATGGCTACACCTTC. As protein: CASSEEVGGRYGYTF.

As DNA, the CDR3 is TGCGCCAGCAGCTTGGGGGGGGACCACACAGATACGCAGTATTTT. Its protein product is CASSLGGDHTDTQYF. The chain couples TRBV5-1 to TRBJ2-3; a possible D gene is TRBD2 (6 bases). Germline V gives CDR1 SGHRS, CDR2 YFSETQ. The CDR3 is 15 amino acids. With 0 bases removed from V and 2 bases from J, the gap between germline ends came to 10 bases.

The genes are TRBV2 and TRBJ2-2; a weak D match, TRBD2 (6 bases). Between the trimmed V and J ends, which lost 2 bases and 5 bases, there was a span of 15 bases. The CDR3 length is 16 residues. The V gene's germline CDR1 is SNHLY and CDR2 FYNNEI. The CDR3 DNA follows: TGTGCCAGCAGTGAACGAGGTCTGGCGGGAACCGGGGAGCTGTTTTTT. This codes for CASSERGLAGTGELFF.

The rearrangement joins TRBV11-1 to TRBJ2-3; D is ambiguous. The CDR3 sequence is 15 residues long. Trimming removed 1 base at V and 1 base at J, with 9 bases between. Germline V gives CDR1 SGHAT, CDR2 FQDESV (reference sequence). The CDR3 spells CASSLDIQGTDTQYF. The CDR3 DNA follows: TGTGCCAGCAGCTTAGATATTCAGGGCACAGATACGCAGTATTTT.

V and J are TRBV9 and TRBJ2-1, with unresolved D. Germline V gene data show CDR1 as SGDLS and CDR2 as YYNGEE. This CDR3 spans 11 amino acids. V lost 4 bases and J 7 bases, leaving 6 bases between the germline ends. The CDR3 DNA reads as TGTGCCAGCAGCCTGACTAATGAGCAGTTCTTC. It codes for CASSLTNEQFF. The complete variable domain, with remaining parts taken from reference TRBV9 and TRBJ2-1, reads DSGVTQTPKHLITATGQRVTLRCSPRSGDLSVYWYQQSLDQGLQFLIQYYNGEERAKGNILERFSAQQFPDLHSELNLSSLELGDSALYFCASSLTNEQFFGPGTRLTVL.

The chain is built from TRBV11-3 and TRBJ2-7; 13 nucleotides agree with TRBD2. J lost 4 bases, V lost 5 bases, and 5 bases had no gene match. Per the germline V gene, CDR1 is SGHNT and CDR2 is YENEEA. This CDR3 contains 15 residues. The CDR3 is CASSPRLAGGYEQYF. CDR3 DNA: TGTGCCAGCAGCCCTCGACTAGCGGGAGGTTACGAGCAGTACTTC.

The chain combines TRBV5-5 with TRBJ2-2; D is ambiguous. Looked up from germline, CDR1 is SGHKS and CDR2 is YYEKEE (reference sequence). The CDR3 sequence is 12 residues long. Between the trimmed V and J ends, which lost 4 bases and 2 bases, there was a span of 3 bases. CDR3 in DNA: TGTGCCAGCAGCACCAACACCGGGGAGCTGTTTTTT. This translates into CASSTNTGELFF.

Only a few counts were recorded for this clone. The V and J genes are TRBV5-4 and TRBJ2-2, with 7 bases that match TRBD1. The CDR3 extends over 15 amino acids. V was clipped by 3 bases and J by 2 bases; unmatched bases: 4. The germline gives CDR1 SGHNT, CDR2 YYREEE (reference sequence). As DNA, the CDR3 is TGTGCCAGCAGCTCCAACAGGGGAAACACCGGGGAGCTGTTTTTT. Translating it yields CASSSNRGNTGELFF. Full variable domain (outside the CDR3, taken from reference TRBV5-4 and TRBJ2-2): ETGVTQSPTHLIKTRGQQVTLRCSSQSGHNTVSWYQQALGQGPQFIFQYYREEENGRGNFPPRFSGLQFPNYSSELNVNALELDDSALYLCASSSNRGNTGELFFGEGSRLTVL.

This chain connects TRBV27 to TRBJ2-1; D remains ambiguous. Trimming removed 0 bases from V and 5 bases from J, with 14 bases in between. The CDR3 is 16 residues long. Germline V gene sequence: CDR1 MNHEY, CDR2 SMNVEV (reference sequence). CDR3 sequence reads: CASSLSSPLRDNEQFF. The CDR3 region has the DNA TGTGCCAGCAGTTTATCTTCCCCATTGAGAGACAATGAGCAGTTCTTC.